Reported below is one TCR beta chain. What antigen it recognizes has not been identified. Base qualities are missing; no much larger clone stands one base away. V was cut back by 1 base and J by 4 bases, leaving a gap of 8 bases between them. CDR1 and CDR2 are read off the germline V gene as SGHVS and FQNEAQ. The CDR3 runs 14 residues from the cysteine to the phenylalanine. Kept here is only the CDR3 DNA, which spans 42 bases and is read in frame from base 1. Donors were healthy HIV-negative adults with no recently reported acute infections or vaccinations. Only Caucasian adults living in Nashville, Tennessee, USA were represented among the donors. CD4+ T cells were enriched through magnetic negative selection, after which naive cells were positively selected on CD45RA and the remaining negative fraction served as the memory subset. Blood was obtained by leukapheresis, after which PBMCs were separated by Ficoll-Histopaque density gradient centrifugation and cryopreserved in liquid nitrogen vapor phase. Purity and quantity of every magnetically sorted T cell population were checked by analytical flow cytometry. Each sorted fraction had its genomic DNA isolated and then quantified by UV absorbance on a Nanodrop 2000c.

Using the deep immunoSEQ assay, multiplex PCR amplified TCR CDR3 regions from genomic DNA. Extracted genomic DNA from each cell subset was spread evenly across all wells of several immunoSEQ 96-well plates, with each plate serving as a replicate. For sorted subsets, approximately 0.2 ug of genomic DNA, equivalent to 30,000 or so T cell genomes, went into each replicate PCR. The purified libraries were quantified using a Qubit 3.0 fluorometer, sized with a Bioanalyzer 2100, and then quantified again using the KAPA Library Quantification kit. Each immunoSEQ 96-well plate was sequenced on its own single-read 150-cycle Illumina NextSeq 550 flow cell. Per the original workflow: Because the immunoSEQ output held only junctional sequences and lacked quality scores, the filtering could not match the filtering applied to full-length reads. To assign V/J genes and CDR3, sequences were annotated using PyIR, a Python wrapper for IgBLAST v1.9, with IMGT germline references. Reads were filtered out if the reads had weak V/J assignments (E-value above 1e-6), no CDR3, stop codons, out-of-frame junctions, or ambiguous translated residues. V3J clonotypes were defined by identical inferred V gene, J gene, and CDR3 amino acid sequence. To compute the percentage overlap between repertoires, the number of shared unique clonotypes was divided by the size of the smaller repertoire. RTK rarefaction, the Chao1 estimator, and Recon v2.1 estimates of unobserved clonotypes were used to assess repertoire richness. OLGA was used to compute generation probabilities for all TCRbeta clonotypes that the gDNA method yielded from a handful of donors. The clones in this table, taken by TCRdb from immuneACCESS, are in-frame only. Not every clone is retained; where verified, under half of the shortfall comes from an unresolved V gene, and the cause of the rest is unknown. D and trimming were read from the DNA, whereas the V and J calls and clone size are those reported in that table. This sample comprises about 520,000 clones, more than 95% of them detected only once. The top ten clones comprise around 0.067% of the sample.

The source of the sample is a study of shared clonotypes between healthy human individuals (dated by TCRdb to about 2020). Some background on the complete study: The cohort included three men and two women between 18 and 49 years of age. For each donor, CD4 naive and CD4 memory were each given three plates, CD8 naive was given two plates, and CD8 memory was given one plate. The study deeply sequenced blood TCR repertoires of several healthy adults to estimate repertoire size and the extent of clonotype sharing between individuals. To increase sequencing depth and limit assay-specific biases, different laboratories used diverse techniques to prepare libraries and sequence TCR repertoires. Between about 0.94 and 8.9 billion PBMCs per donor were obtained by leukapheresis. On the study overall, not on this receptor specifically: Clonotypes shared by all four sorted-subset donors showed higher generation probabilities than non-shared clonotypes. Because the study included a small number of donors, the genetic and exposure-history diversity represented was limited. Based on pairwise subsampling, the degree of clonotype sharing among donors was expected to be affected by sequencing depth. Rarefaction of sorted-subset datasets indicated incomplete sequencing despite the large sequencing depth. Estimated clonotype richness was generally larger for naive than for memory subsets. Approximately 5% of naive CD4, 3.5% of naive CD8, approximately 2% of memory CD4, and about 0.4% of memory CD8 clonotypes were shared across several donors. Only blood was sampled, and tissue TCR repertoires likely differ from those in blood.

The chain was built from TRBV7-8 and TRBJ1-5, with no confidently assigned D gene. This sequence originates from a woman in her 30s in good health. Sequenced sample: naive CD4+ T cells sorted from blood. What the cell subset or site label conveys for this sample: CD45RA+ positively selected. For the CDR3, the sequence is CASSLVRENQPQHF. The nucleotide sequence reads TGTGCCAGCAGCTTAGTTCGGGAAAATCAGCCCCAGCATTTT.